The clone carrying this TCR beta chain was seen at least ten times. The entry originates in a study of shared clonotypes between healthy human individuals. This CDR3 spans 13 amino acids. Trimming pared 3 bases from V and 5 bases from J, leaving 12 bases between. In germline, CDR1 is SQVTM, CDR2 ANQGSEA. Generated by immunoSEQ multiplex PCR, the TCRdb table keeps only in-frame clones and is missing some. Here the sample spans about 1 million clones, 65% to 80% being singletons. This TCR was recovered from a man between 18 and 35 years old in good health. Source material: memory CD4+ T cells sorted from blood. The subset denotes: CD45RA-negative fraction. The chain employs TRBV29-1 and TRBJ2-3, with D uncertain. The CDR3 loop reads CSVDTRVGDTQYF. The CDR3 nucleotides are TGCAGCGTTGACACCCGTGTTGGAGATACGCAGTATTTT.